A single sample is the source of the 24 T cell receptor beta chains below, sequenced in a study of blood T cell repertoires in COVID-19 (dated by TCRdb to 2019 to 2021). Library method: the immunoSEQ multiplex PCR assay. Sourced from immuneACCESS, this table was stored by TCRdb with only in-frame sequences that have V and J called. A share of the clones is absent; for the studies checked, an unresolved V gene accounts for under half, and the remainder has no known explanation. Recorded for this sample are about 50,000 clones; 70% to 90% of them occurred a single time. Clones ranked in the top ten supply under 2.5% of the sample. The sample comprised peripheral blood. Receptors were obtained from a human donor in a cohort sampled during active COVID-19.

The CDR3 loop reads CASSLVTGGPWDTQYF. The CDR3, as DNA: TGTGCCAGCAGCTTAGTTACGGGGGGCCCTTGGGATACGCAGTATTTT. The chain is built from TRBV11-2 and TRBJ2-3, with D possibly matching TRBD2 (7 bases). V lost 1 base and J lost 6, with 17 bases in between. CDR1 is SGHAT, CDR2 FQNNGV, per germline. The CDR3 is 16 residues long.

This CDR3 reads CASSPGGGVLYEQYF. In nucleotides, the CDR3 is TGCGCCAGCAGCCCCGGGGGAGGAGTACTCTACGAGCAGTACTTC. The chain employs TRBV5-1 and TRBJ2-7; D may be TRBD2 (6 bases). CDR3 length equals 15 residues. Germline V lookup: CDR1 SGHRS, CDR2 YFSETQ. Trimming cost V 4 bases and J 3 bases, with 17 bases left between them.

The gene calls are TRBV6-2 or TRBV6-3 and TRBJ2-1; TRBD1 matches 10 bases. Losses at the gene ends were 2 bases for V and 6 bases for J; bases not matched to a gene: 4. CDR1 and CDR2 from the germline V gene are MNHEY and SVGEGT. The CDR3 is made up of 15 amino acids. CDR3 in DNA: TGTGCCAGCAGTTACGAGGGGACAGGGGTCAATGAGCAGTTCTTC. Encoded protein: CASSYEGTGVNEQFF.

The genes are TRBV3-1 (or the pseudogene TRBV3-2) and TRBJ1-4; 7 positions agree with TRBD1. J was trimmed by 6 bases and V by 1 base; bases with no gene match: 5. The CDR3 is 15 residues long. CDR1 is LGHDT and CDR2 is YNNKEL in the germline V gene (reference sequence). CDR3 sequence (DNA): TGTGCCAGCAGCCAAGGGACAGGTACTTATGAAAAACTGTTTTTT. The encoded protein is CASSQGTGTYEKLFF.

CDR3 region: CASRSGTSETGELFF. CDR3 coding DNA: TGTGCCAGCAGGTCCGGGACTAGCGAAACCGGGGAGCTGTTTTTT. V usage is TRBV6-5 and J usage is TRBJ2-2, with TRBD2 matching 10 bases. Germline V gene data show CDR1 as MNHEY and CDR2 as SVGAGI. This CDR3 is built from 15 residues. V shed 6 bases, J shed 5 bases, and the junction held 6 bases outside the gene matches.

The gene calls are TRBV5-8 and TRBJ2-3; 7 nucleotides align to TRBD1. The CDR3 spans 15 residues. Germline V gene lookup returns CDR1 SGHTS and CDR2 YDEGEE. Trimming removed 4 bases from V and 0 bases from J; junction bases left unmatched: 5. CDR3 protein: CASSPGQISTDTQYF. The CDR3 coding sequence is TGTGCCAGCAGCCCGGGACAGATAAGCACAGATACGCAGTATTTT.

J is TRBJ2-2 and V is TRBV25-1; perhaps TRBD2 as D (6 bases). The germline V and J ends were trimmed by 5 bases and 4 bases, with 11 bases remaining between them. CDR1 and CDR2 (germline): MGHDK, SYGVNS. The CDR3 runs 14 residues. CDR3 sequence (DNA): TGTGCCAGCAGTTGGGCGGGGATCACCGGGGAGCTGTTTTTT. Translated: CASSWAGITGELFF.

This chain connects TRBV15 to TRBJ2-7; 11 positions agree with TRBD2. From germline, CDR1 is LNHNV and CDR2 YYDKDF (reference sequence). V shed 5 bases and J 2 bases; nucleotides not matched to a gene: 8. The CDR3 length is 16 residues. The CDR3, as DNA: TGTGCCACCAGCCTCGCCCTAGCGGGGGGAACCTACGAGCAGTACTTC. Protein sequence: CATSLALAGGTYEQYF. The full variable domain, in which reference TRBV15 and TRBJ2-7 provide the parts outside the CDR3, is DAMVIQNPRYQVTQFGKPVTLSCSQTLNHNVMYWYQQKSSQAPKLLFHYYDKDFNNEADTPDNFQSRRPNTSFCFLDIRSPGLGDTAMYLCATSLALAGGTYEQYFGPGTRLTVT.

V usage is TRBV29-1 and J usage is TRBJ1-3, with D perhaps TRBD1 (6 bases). The CDR3 covers 14 residues. Trimming left V 1 base short and J 4 bases short, with 11 bases between. Germline loops: CDR1 SQVTM, CDR2 ANQGSEA. The CDR3 here is CSVEGGGPGNTIYF. The CDR3, as DNA: TGCAGCGTTGAAGGCGGGGGGCCCGGAAACACCATATATTTT.

This clone came up once. The rearrangement links TRBV27 to TRBJ2-3; 10 nucleotides line up with TRBD2. Unmatched junction bases numbered 10, after V lost 2 bases and J lost 5 bases. The CDR3 runs 17 residues. The germline V gene encodes CDR1 MNHEY and CDR2 SMNVEV (reference sequence). CDR3 DNA: TGTGCCAGCAGTTTACGGGGAGCGGGAGGGCCCGGAGATACGCAGTATTTT. Translated: CASSLRGAGGPGDTQYF.

The rearrangement uses TRBV4-3 and TRBJ2-1; 9 positions match TRBD2. Per germline, CDR1 LGHNA and CDR2 YSLEER. CDR3 size: 14 residues. The V segment lost 3 bases and the J segment 6 bases; nucleotides outside the gene matches: 3. This CDR3 reads CASSQNSGGNEQFF. The CDR3 DNA reads as TGCGCCAGCAGCCAGAATAGCGGGGGCAATGAGCAGTTCTTC.

The chain links TRBV9 to TRBJ2-1; 7 positions agree with TRBD2. Trimming removed 1 base from V and 5 bases from J; junction bases left unmatched: 6. The V gene's germline CDR1 is SGDLS and CDR2 YYNGEE. The CDR3 runs to 15 residues. This CDR3 reads CASSVFRGENNEQFF. The CDR3, as DNA: TGTGCCAGCAGCGTATTCCGGGGGGAGAACAATGAGCAGTTCTTC. Full variable domain (rest looked up from reference TRBV9 and TRBJ2-1): DSGVTQTPKHLITATGQRVTLRCSPRSGDLSVYWYQQSLDQGLQFLIQYYNGEERAKGNILERFSAQQFPDLHSELNLSSLELGDSALYFCASSVFRGENNEQFFGPGTRLTVL.

The genes are TRBV19 and TRBJ1-4; TRBD1 might be the D (5 bases). The CDR3 sequence is 15 residues long. Deletions cut 7 bases from V and 0 bases from J, with 12 bases between. Looked up from germline, CDR1 is LNHDA and CDR2 is SQIVND (reference sequence). The CDR3 DNA reads as TGTGCCAGTAAACCTGACAGATCAACTAATGAAAAACTGTTTTTT. Translating gives CASKPDRSTNEKLFF.

The chain couples TRBV28 to TRBJ2-7, with TRBD2 matching over 9 bases. With V trimmed by 4 bases and J by 4 bases, 17 bases remained unmatched. The CDR3 length is 18 residues. CDR1 and CDR2 from the germline V gene are MDHEN and SYDVKM. CDR3 residues: CASSSGYHLAGNSYEQYF. The CDR3 nucleotides read TGTGCCAGCAGTTCCGGGTACCACCTAGCGGGAAATTCTTACGAGCAGTACTTC.

This chain joins TRBV6-6 and TRBJ2-7; D may be TRBD2 (6 bases). Germline loops: CDR1 MNHNY, CDR2 SVGAGI (reference sequence). V lost 2 bases and J 3 bases, leaving 11 bases between the germline ends. The CDR3 consists of 14 residues. CDR3 in DNA: TGTGCCAGCAGTTACGGAGGGGCCGACTACGAGCAGTACTTC. Its translation is CASSYGGADYEQYF.

The CDR3 nucleotides read TGCAGTGCTACCCCAAACACTGAAGCTTTCTTT. Protein product: CSATPNTEAFF. The chain joins TRBV20-1 to TRBJ1-1; D remains unclear. Looked up from germline, CDR1 is DFQATT and CDR2 is SNEGSKA (reference sequence). This CDR3 is built from 11 residues. V lost 4 bases, J lost 2 bases, and 5 bases lay in between.

The chain uses TRBV5-1 and TRBJ2-1, with D possibly matching TRBD1 (5 bases). CDR1 is SGHRS and CDR2 is YFSETQ in the germline V gene. Trimming cost V 4 bases and J 5 bases, with 7 bases left between them. This CDR3 spans 12 amino acids. The chain's CDR3 is CASSPRDNEQFF. The CDR3 region has the DNA TGCGCCAGCAGCCCCAGGGACAATGAGCAGTTCTTC.

This clone was detected only a few times. The chain links TRBV6-2 or TRBV6-3 to TRBJ2-2; 8 bases are shared with TRBD2. V gave up 2 bases and J gave up 3 bases; unmatched junction bases: 2. Germline-derived CDR1 and CDR2 are MNHEY and SVGEGT. The length of the CDR3 is 15 residues. The CDR3 here is CASSYPGLDTGELFF. The DNA for the CDR3 is TGTGCCAGCAGTTACCCGGGACTAGACACCGGGGAGCTGTTTTTT.

V and J are TRBV28 and TRBJ1-2; TRBD1 matches at 8 bases. Germline loops: CDR1 MDHEN, CDR2 SYDVKM. Trimming cost V 6 bases and J 2 bases; bases outside gene matches: 8. The CDR3 runs to 15 residues. In nucleotides, the CDR3 is TGTGCCAGCAGGGCCCCCTGGACAGGGAACTATGGCTACACCTTC. Protein: CASRAPWTGNYGYTF.

The chain couples TRBV4-2 to TRBJ2-1; 11 positions agree with TRBD2. CDR1 is LGHNA, CDR2 YNFKEQ, per germline. This CDR3 is 15 amino acids long. Unmatched junction bases numbered 3, after V lost 3 bases and J lost 5 bases. The CDR3 spells CASSQRLAGHNEQFF. Written as DNA, the CDR3 is TGTGCCAGCAGCCAGAGACTAGCGGGGCACAATGAGCAGTTCTTC.

The genes are TRBV7-2 and TRBJ2-7; no firm D call. The germline V gene encodes CDR1 SGHTA and CDR2 FQGNSA. This CDR3 region has 16 residues. Trimming pared 1 base from V and 6 bases from J, leaving 19 bases between. The CDR3 loop reads CASSLEAARGDGEQYF. In DNA form, the CDR3 reads TGTGCCAGCAGCTTAGAAGCTGCACGCGGCGATGGCGAGCAGTACTTC. The full variable domain, its missing parts supplied by reference TRBV7-2 and TRBJ2-7, is GAGVSQSPSNKVTEKGKDVELRCDPISGHTALYWYRQSLGQGLEFLIYFQGNSAPDKSGLPSDRFSAERTGGSVSTLTIQRTQQEDSAVYLCASSLEAARGDGEQYFGPGTRLTVT.

This clone came up a few times. The chain is built from TRBV5-6 and TRBJ2-5; TRBD1 aligns across 7 bases. With V trimmed by 3 bases and J by 0 bases, 5 bases remained unmatched. The CDR3 runs 15 residues. In germline, CDR1 is SGHDT, CDR2 YYEEEE. As DNA, the CDR3 is TGTGCCAGCAGCTCCCGAAGGGGGCACCAAGAGACCCAGTACTTC. Its translation is CASSSRRGHQETQYF.

The chain links TRBV2 to TRBJ1-2, with D tentatively TRBD1 (5 bases). The germline V gene encodes CDR1 SNHLY and CDR2 FYNNEI. The CDR3 extends over 16 amino acids. Deletions cut 1 base from V and 4 bases from J, with 16 bases between. The chain's CDR3 is CASSEGRQGQIYGYTF. CDR3 DNA sequence: TGTGCCAGCAGTGAAGGCCGGCAGGGCCAAATCTATGGCTACACCTTC.

This clone was counted between two and nine times. The CDR3 DNA reads TGCGCCAGCAGCCTGCGCGGGGGGAACACCGGGGAGCTGTTTTTT. Translating gives CASSLRGGNTGELFF. The chain uses TRBV4-1 and TRBJ2-2; TRBD2 aligns across 7 bases. Germline V gene lookup returns CDR1 MGHRA and CDR2 YSYEKL. This CDR3 is built from 15 residues. J lost 1 base, V lost 4 bases, and 3 bases had no gene match.